A selection of T cell receptor beta chains follows, all from one sample in a study of shared clonotypes between healthy human individuals. Produced via immunoSEQ multiplex PCR; TCRdb's table is partial and in-frame only. The table lists 400,000 to 500,000 clones, 76% of them singletons. Sample: PBMCs. The origin of the receptors is a woman between 40 and 55 years old in good health. Some clones in this sample may be carry-over from other donors' samples. Both conserved end residues are part of each CDR3. The D gene is left open where the match is weak. Size is stated for part of the rows, as once, few or many counts, or as a class when the clone is expanded.

d_call j_call clone_size v_call cdr3_aa cdr3_nt
TRBD1 TRBJ2-3 - TRBV15 CATSRTVVGWDRSTDTQYF TGTGCCACCAGCAGAACCGTAGTTGGGTGGGACAGGTCAACAGATACGCAGTATTTT
- TRBJ1-1 - TRBV14 CASSHGMNTEAFF TGTGCCAGCAGCCACGGAATGAACACTGAAGCTTTCTTT
TRBD1 TRBJ2-1 - TRBV2 CASRKGGQFYNEQFF TGTGCCAGCAGGAAAGGGGGACAGTTCTACAATGAGCAGTTCTTC
TRBD1 TRBJ1-5 - TRBV27 CASSPHPGTGGVQPQHF TGTGCCAGCAGTCCCCATCCCGGGACAGGGGGCGTTCAGCCCCAGCATTTT
TRBD1 TRBJ2-2 many TRBV6-4 CASSPGTETGELFF TGTGCCAGCAGCCCCGGGACAGAGACCGGGGAGCTGTTTTTT
- TRBJ2-2 - TRBV20-1 CSARDLGEFVF TGCAGTGCTAGAGATTTGGGGGAGTTCGTTTTT
TRBD2 TRBJ2-1 - TRBV28 CASSKPGLAGAASYNEQFF TGTGCCAGCAGTAAACCGGGACTAGCGGGAGCCGCCTCCTACAATGAGCAGTTCTTC
TRBD2 TRBJ2-7 - TRBV28 CASSFPAGAMGREQYF TGTGCCAGCAGTTTCCCAGCGGGAGCGATGGGGAGGGAGCAGTACTTC
TRBD1 TRBJ2-7 - TRBV28 CASSPPGQGFQYF TGTGCCAGCAGTCCACCGGGACAGGGATTCCAGTACTTC
- TRBJ2-2 few TRBV10-2 CASSRAGELFF TGCGCCAGCAGCAGGGCCGGGGAGCTGTTTTTT
- TRBJ2-7 - TRBV4-3 CASSQNVRASYEQYF TGCGCCAGCAGCCAGAATGTTAGGGCATCCTACGAGCAGTACTTC